The rows below give T cell receptor beta chains drawn from one sample of a study of blood T cell repertoires in COVID-19. Only in-frame clones appear in the TCRdb table, and some are missing; sequencing was by immunoSEQ multiplex PCR. The table lists 200,000 to 250,000 clones, 65% to 90% of them singletons. The sequencing sample was made of peripheral blood. The receptor source for this set is a woman between 45 and 65 years old with acute or convalescent COVID-19. Each CDR3 is given with its conserved first and last residue. Each record gives: V gene, clone size, J gene, CDR3 protein. The size of a clone is reported for some rows only, either as once, few or many, or as a class for expanded clones.

>TRBV19|.|TRBJ2-1
CASSLPGTGGYNEQFF
>TRBV5-8|.|TRBJ2-3
CASSLDGTGLLQRTDTQYF
>TRBV19|.|TRBJ2-5
CASSRGTGVGETQYF
>TRBV7-3|.|TRBJ2-2
CASSPTSSGGASGELFF
>TRBV11-3|once|TRBJ2-1
CASSLDSGSRNEQFF
>TRBV5-1|.|TRBJ2-1
CASSFTATEQFF
>TRBV7-3|.|TRBJ2-2
CASSPQGYTGELFF
>TRBV30|.|TRBJ1-2
CACGTDYGYTF
>TRBV27|.|TRBJ2-4
CASSFRGPPDIQYF
>TRBV28|.|TRBJ1-2
CASSFGQGRGYTF
>TRBV5-1|.|TRBJ2-3
CASSLSGGSTDTQYF
>TRBV27|.|TRBJ1-2
CASRAYYGYTF
>TRBV11-2|.|TRBJ1-1
CASSPWTGREATEAFF
>TRBV7-9|.|TRBJ1-2
CASSFVVPSYGYTF
>TRBV4-2|.|TRBJ2-1
CASSYELAGSSYNEQFF
>TRBV28|.|TRBJ1-2
CATRTETGYGYTF
>TRBV2|few|TRBJ1-3
CASRADRGPGNTIYF
>TRBV30|.|TRBJ1-5
CAWSVLGAGQPQHF
>TRBV9|.|TRBJ2-1
CASSPRTSGSSEQFF
>TRBV7-6|once|TRBJ2-1
CASSLNWQAPYNEQFF
>TRBV24-1|.|TRBJ2-7
CATSDPTSGGLYEQYF
>TRBV7-9|.|TRBJ1-1
CASSAGTGGNTEAFF
>TRBV3-1/TRBV3-2|.|TRBJ2-2
CASSQVSTLPGELFF
>TRBV27|.|TRBJ1-1
CASSLRISGLRNTEAFF
>TRBV4-1|.|TRBJ1-4
CASSRQAGDEKLFF
>TRBV19|.|TRBJ2-7
CASSIKRQGRNEQYF
>TRBV6-2/TRBV6-3|.|TRBJ2-1
CASSYSRGVRDRGYNEQFF
>TRBV3-1/TRBV3-2|once|TRBJ2-7
CASSLRDRKQYF
>TRBV6-4|.|TRBJ2-4
CASSANAGLAKNIQYF
>TRBV30|.|TRBJ1-4
CAWAGLGVNEKLFF
>TRBV18|.|TRBJ1-2
CASSPPGRMDYGYTF
>TRBV7-8|.|TRBJ2-7
CASSLGGTYEQYF
>TRBV18|.|TRBJ2-2
CASSPPTGLAGMNTGELFF
>TRBV3-1/TRBV3-2|once|TRBJ2-5
CASSPREAETQYF
>TRBV7-8|.|TRBJ2-1
CASSLGSGKDYNEQFF
>TRBV2|.|TRBJ2-6
CASSERGGAGANVLTF
>TRBV30|.|TRBJ2-1
CAWSQPGTGGYNEQFF
>TRBV12-2|once|TRBJ1-2
CASRLGIMGGQPPTHYGYTF
>TRBV7-2|once|TRBJ1-2
CASSWEGLSGYTF
>TRBV11-3|.|TRBJ2-1
CASSSDSAADNEQFF
>TRBV3-1/TRBV3-2|.|TRBJ2-3
CASSQLGTSGGFSTDTQYF
>TRBV7-2|few|TRBJ2-1
CASSLGQGQGAGPFF
>TRBV21-1|.|TRBJ2-3
CASSASRTGICTDTQYF
>TRBV2|.|TRBJ2-7
CACGRDRGYEQYF
>TRBV28|.|TRBJ2-3
CASRWTGGIADTQYF
>TRBV9|.|TRBJ1-3
CASSLLDSRSGNTIYF
>TRBV28|.|TRBJ2-7
CASRKDTSYEQYF
>TRBV5-4|.|TRBJ2-7
CASSAGLAGSYEQYF
>TRBV27|.|TRBJ2-2
CASSLAGEDTGELFF
>TRBV7-3|.|TRBJ1-1
CASSRQGSTEAFF
>TRBV6-5|.|TRBJ1-6
CASSYGGQGNSPLHF
>TRBV9|.|TRBJ2-3
CASSPRQGSSDTQYF